The present TCR beta chain was sequenced within a study of blood T cell repertoires in COVID-19. Study context: The United States, Italy and Spain supplied acute and convalescent COVID-19 samples. Sample material is recorded as cDNA or gDNA derived from T cells, B-cell-depleted T cells, or PBMCs.

Authors' methods: Reference gene primer amplification yielded estimated nucleated cell counts. The table came from immunoSEQ multiplex PCR; TCRdb's copy has only in-frame clones and leaves some out. V, J and clone size were drawn from that table, and D and trimming were deduced from the DNA. This table holds around 300,000 clones, 89% found once. Trimming took 5 bases from V and 0 from J; bases not matched to a gene: 6. The V gene's germline CDR1 is MGHDK and CDR2 SYGVNS. CDR3 size: 16 residues. The sequencing sample was made of peripheral blood. This receptor was identified in a man aged 50-60 years with acute or convalescent COVID-19. The V and J genes are TRBV25-1 and TRBJ2-3; 9 bases agree with TRBD1. The CDR3 coding sequence is TGTGCCAGCAGTCTTGGACAGGGGACGAGCACAGATACGCAGTATTTT. It is translated as CASSLGQGTSTDTQYF.